The sequence of this T cell receptor beta chain was determined in a study of T cell repertoires in cytomegalovirus infection. About the research overall: Use of recently identified HLA-C-restricted and well-studied HLA-B-restricted CMV epitopes was part of the study. Evidence of both CMV infection and a matching HLA type came from public TCR beta signatures.

V was clipped by 11 bases and J by 5 bases, with 12 bases between them. The CDR3 has 11 residues. From the reads, TCRdb called clonotypes with MiXCR, one entry per CDR3 protein. The sample lists roughly 990,000 distinct CDR3 sequences; approximately 33% were seen once. Study-wide results and limits: HLA-C-restricted CMV clonotypes gave the most frequent clonotype in two of eight donors.

About this clonotype: Antigen specificity is unknown.

The sample here was cultured CD8+ T cells from PBMCs, taken from culture after CMV antigen stimulation. The chain couples TRBV12-3 or TRBV12-4 to TRBJ1-1, with D possibly matching TRBD1 (6 bases). The TCR was taken from a human donor in good health (CMV status not recorded). Some clones in this sample may be carry-over from other donors' samples. CDR3 loop: CAEGRGTEAFF. CDR3 coding DNA: TGTGCCGAGGGGAGGGGGACTGAAGCTTTCTTT.